This TCR beta chain was recovered during a study of CD8 T cells in ankylosing spondylitis. Overall study results and limits: One TCR beta motif, made up of fewer than 10 highly homologous variants, appeared characteristic of ankylosing spondylitis blood.

TCRdb ran MiXCR on the 5' RACE reads and lists one entry per CDR3 protein. The sample has approximately 520,000 distinct CDR3 sequences, approximately 5% seen once. From germline, CDR1 is SGHTA and CDR2 FQGNSA. V was clipped by 4 bases and J by 12 bases; unmatched bases: 10. The CDR3 has 15 residues. In this sample, this clonotype turned up many times. What it binds is not known. Sequencing input: blood, either unsorted or a sorted T cell fraction (not recorded which). This TCR derives from a male donor with ankylosing spondylitis. The chain employs TRBV7-2 and TRBJ2-1, with 12 nucleotides matching TRBD2. The CDR3 loop is CASSSDAGLAGPQFF. CDR3 DNA: TGTGCCAGCAGCTCCGACGCGGGACTAGCGGGTCCGCAGTTCTTC.